The sequence of this T cell receptor beta chain was determined in a study of blood T cell repertoires in COVID-19. Across the whole study: COVID-19 samples collected from the United States, Italy and Spain covered acute and convalescent phases.

The CDR3 loop spans 13 amino acids. Looked up from germline, CDR1 is LNHDA and CDR2 is SQIVND (reference sequence). V lost 7 bases, J lost 7 bases, and 4 bases stayed unmatched. Sequenced by immunoSEQ multiplex PCR; TCRdb stores in-frame clones only, minus some. This table holds under 200,000 clones, about 81% found once. Participants spanned ages about 18 to 100 years and resided in some 22 US areas. Which cohort a participant joined came from the clinical history participants gave. Recovered status applied to Cohort 3 donors who had two consecutive negative PCRs. It also applied to those with clearance or with symptom resolution.

The TCR sequence derives from a man in his fifties who had recovered from COVID-19. The sample consisted of PBMCs or T cells enriched from blood (not recorded which). The chain links TRBV19 to TRBJ1-1; 12 bases are shared with TRBD1. CDR3 DNA: TGTGCCAGTAAGGGACAGGGGGCGGGTGAAGCTTTCTTT. It codes for CASKGQGAGEAFF.